This TCR beta chain was sequenced in a study of molecular identifiers for immune sequencing clone quantification. This clonotype turned up a few times. Germline is not matched at one junction end, which may reflect a read error. Both previously described methods and listed TCR primers were employed to make bulk TCR libraries. TCRdb re-derived calls from the PCR reads in MiXCR, one entry per CDR3 protein. The sample has over 600,000 distinct CDR3 sequences, just under 20% seen once; the top ten hold around 0.86%. This CDR3 contains 15 residues. Germline V gene data show CDR1 as SGDLS and CDR2 as YYNGEE.

The chain employs TRBV9 and TRBJ1-1, with D perhaps matching TRBD1 (5 bases). The specimen was naive CD8+ T cells from blood, with Jurkat cell RNA spiked in. Subset reported: FACS-sorted CD8+CD4-CCR7+CD45RA+ naive T cells. The TCR sequence derives from a human donor in good health. Some libraries in this study had Jurkat cell RNA spiked in. CDR3 region: CASSATGGYNTEALF. CDR3 in DNA: TGTGCCAGCAGCGCGACGGGGGGGTATAACACTGAAGCTCTCTTT.